The 7 T cell receptor beta chains in this list originate from one sample, sequenced in a study of shared clonotypes between healthy human individuals. Sequencing was performed with immunoSEQ multiplex PCR; in TCRdb, only in-frame clones are kept and a portion is missing. The sample shows roughly 2.5 million clones, 85% to 95% of them seen only once. The specimen sequenced was naive CD4+ T cells sorted from blood. Described subset: CD45RA+ positively selected. These TCRs come from a man aged 18 to 29 in good health.

The genes are TRBV7-2 and TRBJ1-1; 7 positions agree with TRBD1. Germline V gene sequence: CDR1 SGHTA, CDR2 FQGNSA. The CDR3 contains 17 residues. Unmatched junction bases numbered 14, after V lost 5 bases and J lost 2 bases. CDR3 nucleotides: TGTGCCAGCAGCGCTGCCCGAACCGGGACAGCCAACACTGAAGCTTTCTTT. It specifies CASSAARTGTANTEAFF.

The genes are TRBV18 and TRBJ2-2; the D gene is possibly TRBD1 (6 bases). Trimming removed 6 bases at V and 6 bases at J, with 17 bases between. This CDR3 spans 15 amino acids. CDR1 is KGHSH and CDR2 is LQKENI in the germline V gene. The CDR3 nucleotides read TGTGCCAGCTCCAAAGGGACAAGACAAGCCGGGGAGCTGTTTTTT. This sequence encodes CASSKGTRQAGELFF.

This clone was seen only once. The chain carries TRBV30 and TRBJ1-5; tentative D call: TRBD1 (5 bases). Trimming removed 5 bases at V and 5 bases at J, with 13 bases between. The V gene's germline CDR1 is GTSNPN and CDR2 SVGIG (reference sequence). CDR3 length: 13 amino acids. The CDR3 is CAWGHHGDQPQHF. In DNA, the CDR3 is TGTGCCTGGGGACACCATGGGGATCAGCCCCAGCATTTT.

This clone appeared a few times. The V gene is TRBV6-6, the J gene TRBJ2-2, with D tentatively TRBD1 (6 bases). CDR3 size: 14 residues. Germline loops: CDR1 MNHNY, CDR2 SVGAGI (reference sequence). Trimming cost V 4 bases and J 1 base, with 7 bases left between them. CDR3 bases: TGTGCCAGCAGTTGGACAGTGAACACCGGGGAGCTGTTTTTT. This codes for CASSWTVNTGELFF.

On this clone itself: Additional DNA sequences in this sample encode the identical CDR3. The genes are TRBV5-4 and TRBJ2-5; 9 positions agree with TRBD1. The trim removed 3 bases at V and 3 bases at J, leaving 3 bases unmatched. The CDR3 is 14 amino acids. Germline CDR1 is SGHNT and CDR2 is YYREEE (reference sequence). The CDR3 DNA reads as TGTGCCAGCAGCTCCGGGACAGGGAAAGAGACCCAGTACTTC. Translated, it gives CASSSGTGKETQYF. Looking up the rest from reference TRBV5-4 and TRBJ2-5 gives the full variable domain: ETGVTQSPTHLIKTRGQQVTLRCSSQSGHNTVSWYQQALGQGPQFIFQYYREEENGRGNFPPRFSGLQFPNYSSELNVNALELDDSALYLCASSSGTGKETQYFGPGTRLLVL.

This clone was picked up one time. The rearrangement uses TRBV19 and TRBJ2-7; tentative D call: TRBD1 (6 bases). V was trimmed by 3 bases and J by 2 bases, leaving 11 bases between them. CDR3 length equals 14 residues. Germline V gene data show CDR1 as LNHDA and CDR2 as SQIVND (reference sequence). CDR3 DNA: TGTGCCAGTAGTATTTCAGGGGTGGCCTACGAGCAGTACTTC. As protein: CASSISGVAYEQYF.

V is TRBV18 and J is TRBJ1-6; D not resolved. The CDR3 covers 15 residues. Deletions cut 1 base from V and 4 bases from J, with 8 bases between. Germline V gene sequence: CDR1 KGHSH, CDR2 LQKENI. The CDR3: CASSPLPGYNSPLHF. CDR3 DNA sequence: TGTGCCAGCTCACCACTCCCGGGATATAATTCACCCCTCCACTTT.